This T cell receptor beta chain was obtained from a study of cytomegalovirus exposure and HLA in healthy donors (dated by TCRdb to between 2016 and 2019). Describing the broader study: An earlier analysis of 550 to 700 of the donors reported 250 to 350 Gb of sequence data and roughly 110 million unique TCR beta sequences from 150 million to 200 million T cells. To study patterns of TCR occurrence, a later analysis re-analyzed previously published TCR beta repertoires from more than 550 donors and added high-resolution HLA genotyping. In an earlier analysis of over 550 of the donors, high-throughput TCR beta sequencing was used to judge whether each TCR beta V gene segment behaved as functional or pseudogenic. The study was designed to test whether signatures of past pathogen exposure could be identified by cataloging public T cell receptors. About five DR-DQ haplotypes were handled as single units for association and clustering because linkage in the cohort was strong. HLA typing covered class I and class II loci at four-digit resolution. Donor age, sex, ethnicity and CMV serostatus were compiled alongside the repertoire data. Every repertoire in the discovery cohort had been generated on one and the same sequencing platform. Of the approximately 370 genotyped donors, 75% to 85% were placed in the genetic ancestry cluster associated with self-reported Caucasian donors. A later genetic analysis took genome-wide SNP genotypes for about 55% of the roughly 670 donors and used that subset as a discovery cohort. On average, roughly 250,000 unique TCR beta nucleotide sequences were sequenced per donor among 350 to 400 genotyped donors of the cohort, with 15% to 20% of those sequences being non-productive. The T cell repertoires of 666 subjects were profiled by immunosequencing and related to cytomegalovirus serostatus. The later analysis used no new phenotypic data to find candidate immune exposures, relying instead on TCR beta sequences and their occurrence across donors. A separate validation cohort of 100 to 150 different subjects was used in addition to the approximately 610-subject first cohort. An early release covering 500 to 750 HLA-typed donors comprised about 300 gigabases of sequencing data and 85 million or so unique TCR sequences. Typing coverage differed by locus: A, B, C, DRB1 and DQB1 were typed in roughly 620-630 donors, DQA1 in about 510, DPA1 in approximately 600, and DPB1 in approximately 450. The study combined high-throughput TCR immunosequencing, statistical association of individual TCRs with disease status, and machine learning to predict cytomegalovirus infection status.

The study at large found these results: A later analysis found that TCR association rates varied across HLA loci, with DRB1 alleles showing the most associated TCRs and HLA-C alleles the fewest. The earlier analysis of about 600 of the donors excluded some 16 rarely observed V segments, including chromosome 9 orphons, because counts were too low. Compared with the roughly 720-donor mean, donors in an Asian-associated ancestry cluster had fewer N-insertions in productive TCRs, according to a later genetic analysis. While some public TCRs were present in many individuals, most TCR sequences turned up only very rarely across donors. In a later analysis, 16,951 TCR beta sequences were associated with specific HLA alleles at a false discovery rate of 0.05. A group of highly shared sequence variants was considered likely to be a technical artifact of the sequencing pipeline. According to the authors, the approach could potentially be generalized to other disease states and immunological phenotypes. According to a later analysis, parvovirus B19, influenza, CMV and Epstein-Barr virus appeared linked to several top co-occurrence clusters. V-gene and J-gene trimming of TCR beta chains was associated with a missense DCLRE1C variant in a later genetic analysis, and the association was replicated in an independent cohort. The study gave a list of 150 to 200 TCR beta chains associated with cytomegalovirus. In vitro tests confirmed that a few of the cytomegalovirus-associated TCR beta chains recognize cytomegalovirus antigens. Some IMGT-functional V segments, including TRBV6-2 and TRBV6-3, could not be told apart with the 87-base-pair reads, so those segments were excluded. A further reported finding was that TCR beta sequences accurately predicted the HLA-A and HLA-B alleles for most subjects in the first cohort. In an earlier analysis of 587 of the donors, most TCR beta V segments were observed in productive rearrangements about 90% or about 30% of the time, broadly matching IMGT annotations. Most CMV-associated TCR beta chains appeared to be HLA-restricted in a later analysis, and the HLA associations seemed to be driven largely by CMV exposure. Because HLA typing was missing for some donors at each locus, association tests included only the typed subset. Strong co-occurrence of HLA alleles, especially DR and DQ, made assigning TCR associations to individual alleles difficult. Correlated functional status among segregating V segments might be attributable to linkage disequilibrium, but an unknown experimental factor could not be ruled out. Roughly uniform sequencing depth across donors was assumed in presence/absence analyses, although this assumption may not hold. In this cohort, only TCR beta chains were sequenced, and detectable features were limited by the absence of alpha or paired-chain data. In both the original and validation cohorts, the classifier was reported to diagnose cytomegalovirus status with high specificity and sensitivity. Compared with equally common non-associated chains, HLA-associated TCR beta chains in a later analysis were more clonally expanded and had lower generation probabilities. For the cohort, immune exposure information was limited to CMV serostatus.

Libraries were constructed by the immunoSEQ multiplex PCR assay. For the multiplex PCR, a mixture combining 60 forward primers for TCR Vbeta segments and 13 reverse primers for TCR Jbeta segments was used. The CDR3 region of rearranged TCR beta genes was amplified from genomic DNA with a multiplex PCR assay. The amplified TCR beta libraries were sequenced on the Illumina HiSeq System as 87-base-pair reads. Processing in the source paper ran as follows. A later analysis counted tens of millions of unique TCR beta chains across the approximately 700 repertoires, and some 11 million of these chains were shared by at least two donors. To remove PCR and sequencing errors, raw reads were error-corrected and collapsed into unique sequences using a nearest-neighbor algorithm that merged closely related sequences. To assign V, D and J gene segments, CDR3 sequences were aligned to IMGT reference sequences. Each retained sequence needed at least a six-nucleotide match to both a V gene segment and a J gene segment. Rearrangements were classified as productive when the CDR3 lacked stop codons and remained in frame with V and J, and all other rearrangements were classified as non-productive. Following IMGT convention, CDR3 was defined as the stretch from the second conserved V-encoded cysteine up to the conserved J-encoded phenylalanine. The earlier analysis of about 610 of the donors excluded any sequence lacking an unambiguous match to a single V gene segment. In an earlier analysis of approximately 610 of the donors, V segments were called functional above 56.7% productive rearrangements and were called segregating when the between-donor standard deviation exceeded 5%. A statistical classification framework was built for diagnosing cytomegalovirus status from the catalog of TCR beta chain sequences. A later analysis assigned V and J genes by comparing TCR nucleotide sequences with IMGT/GENE-DB human TR gene sequences. Using the TCRdist pipeline, a later analysis assigned CDR3 sequences along with most-parsimonious VDJ recombination scenarios. In a later analysis, every TCR beta chain was defined by the combination of its CDR3 amino acid sequence and its V-gene family, and reads without a unique V-gene family were dropped. To address suspected cross-contamination and a sequencing artifact, a later analysis removed around 590 highly shared, low-generation-probability nucleotide sequences. A later analysis calculated a clonal expansion index for each public chain from normalized within-repertoire ranks of inferred template counts. Generation probabilities in a later analysis came from a VDJ recombination model fitted to out-of-frame rearrangements, and those results were checked against IGoR. A later analysis scored TCR-TCR, TCR-HLA and TCR-CMV co-occurrence with hypergeometric tests, applying a repertoire-size bias correction to TCR pairs. A later analysis estimated false discovery rates by permuting HLA or CMV assignments 20 times. In a later analysis, co-occurring TCRs were grouped with DBSCAN, and TCRdist sequence similarity was added when clustering was performed within HLA-allele-positive subsets. Repertoires with fewer than 30,000 or more than 120,000 public chains were left out of co-occurrence clustering, as were five repertoires with anomalous nucleotide sharing. TCRdb obtained this table from immuneACCESS and retained in-frame rearrangements with V and J assigned. These tables miss some clones; where compared with another copy, unresolved V genes account for less than half of the shortfall, and the remainder is unexplained. The V and J calls and the clone size are those of that table, but D and trimming were determined from the DNA. The sample contains 180,000 or so clones, roughly 85% of them found a single time. The ten most abundant clones make up roughly 9.3% of the sample.

This clone appeared once. This clone's antigen is unknown. Base qualities are not at hand, and no much larger clone is one base apart. The V end loses 0 bases and the J end loses 2 bases, and a stretch of 11 bases separates them. For CDR1 and CDR2, the germline V gene lists MGHRA and YSYEKL. Taken from cysteine to phenylalanine, the CDR3 has 15 residues. CDR3 DNA only is kept here, 45 bases in frame from base 1. The cohort consisted of approximately 690 healthy bone marrow donors. Cohort members were all nominally healthy when sampled, although unrecorded immune exposures were likely present. The donor was CMV seropositive and belonged to the group of around 300 seropositive cohort members. Each donor provided a peripheral blood sample, and peripheral blood mononuclear cells were used for TCR beta sequencing. The Qiagen DNeasy Blood Extraction Kit was used to extract genomic DNA from the blood cell samples.

This TCR was recovered from a man between 18 and 29 years old in good health and CMV-seropositive. What was sequenced was PBMCs. The V and J genes are TRBV4-1 and TRBJ2-7; the D region possibly corresponds to TRBD1 (5 bases align). The DNA reads TGCGCCAGCAGCCAAGATAGGGGTGGGGCCTACGAGCAGTACTTC. This yields the protein CASSQDRGGAYEQYF.